This T cell receptor (beta chain) was captured by sequencing in a study of T cell clonality in common variable immunodeficiency. TCRdb keeps only in-frame clones here, not all; method: immunoSEQ multiplex PCR. This repertoire holds roughly 70,000 clones, and none appear only once. The CDR3 contains 13 residues. Germline values: CDR1 MNHNS, CDR2 SASEGT. This clone was counted ten times or more. Its antigen remains unidentified. Read sequence stops 3 residues before the CDR3 end, and the germline J gene provides the missing end. General study results and limits: Compared with controls, CVID subjects had fewer shared TCRbeta clones. Compared with healthy controls, CVID subjects showed increased TCRbeta clonality, mostly in about a third.

Sequenced input: peripheral blood mononuclear cells. The clonotype originates from a person aged 18 to 70 in good health. The chain is built from TRBV6-1 and TRBJ1-2, with TRBD1 matching over 7 bases. The CDR3 is CASSETGDDGYTF. The sequenced CDR3 bases are TGTGCCAGCAGTGAAACAGGGGATGACGGC.